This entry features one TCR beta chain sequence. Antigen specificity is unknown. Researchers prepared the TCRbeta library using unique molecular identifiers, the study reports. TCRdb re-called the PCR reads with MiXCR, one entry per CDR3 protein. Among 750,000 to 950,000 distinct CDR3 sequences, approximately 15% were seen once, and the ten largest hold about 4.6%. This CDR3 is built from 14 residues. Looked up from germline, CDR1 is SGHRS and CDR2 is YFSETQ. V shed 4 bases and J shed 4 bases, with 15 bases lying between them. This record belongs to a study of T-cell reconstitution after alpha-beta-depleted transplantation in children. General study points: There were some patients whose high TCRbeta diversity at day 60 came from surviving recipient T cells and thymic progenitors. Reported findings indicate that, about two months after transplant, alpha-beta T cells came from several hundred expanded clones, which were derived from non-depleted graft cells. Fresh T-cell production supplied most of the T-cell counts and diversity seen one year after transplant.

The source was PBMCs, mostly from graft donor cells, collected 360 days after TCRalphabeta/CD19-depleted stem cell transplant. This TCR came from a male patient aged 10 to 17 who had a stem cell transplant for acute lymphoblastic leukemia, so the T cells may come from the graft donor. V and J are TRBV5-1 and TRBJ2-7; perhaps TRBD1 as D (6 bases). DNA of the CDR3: TGCGCCAGCAGCACGACAGGAAGCCCTTACGAGCAGTACTTC. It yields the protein CASSTTGSPYEQYF.